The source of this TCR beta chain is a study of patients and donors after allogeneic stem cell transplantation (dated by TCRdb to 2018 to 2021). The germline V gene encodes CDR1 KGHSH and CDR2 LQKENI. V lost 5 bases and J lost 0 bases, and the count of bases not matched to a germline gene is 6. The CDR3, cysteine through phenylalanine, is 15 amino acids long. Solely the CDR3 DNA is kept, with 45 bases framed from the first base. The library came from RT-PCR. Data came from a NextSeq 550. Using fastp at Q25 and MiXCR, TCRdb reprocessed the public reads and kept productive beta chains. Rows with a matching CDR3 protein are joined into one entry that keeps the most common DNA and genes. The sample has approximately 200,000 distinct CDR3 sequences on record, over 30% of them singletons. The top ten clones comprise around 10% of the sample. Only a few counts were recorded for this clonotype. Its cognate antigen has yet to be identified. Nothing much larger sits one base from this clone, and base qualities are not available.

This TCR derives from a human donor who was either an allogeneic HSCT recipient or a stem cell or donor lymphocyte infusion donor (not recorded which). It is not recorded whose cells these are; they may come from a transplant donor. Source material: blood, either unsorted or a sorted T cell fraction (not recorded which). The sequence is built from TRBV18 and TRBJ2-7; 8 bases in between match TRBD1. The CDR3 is CASSTRQGSSYEQYF. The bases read TGTGCCAGCTCAACACGACAGGGGAGCTCCTACGAGCAGTACTTC.